The rows below give T cell receptor beta chains drawn from one sample of a study of T cell changes during pregnancy in multiple sclerosis. Measured with immunoSEQ multiplex PCR; TCRdb has only the in-frame clones, and not every one. The top ten hold about 1.2% of the sample, which has about 23,000 clones, around nine tenths seen once. The material was CD4+ T cells from peripheral blood mononuclear cells, obtained in the first trimester of pregnancy. These receptors were obtained from a female donor in good health, enrolled as a control in a pregnancy study. Both conserved end residues are part of each CDR3.

>TRBJ2-3|TRBV29-1
CSVSSPDTQYF
>TRBJ1-2|TRBV6-6
CASSRLQGGSYGYTF
>TRBJ1-2|TRBV29-1
CSVEEAKSYGYTF
>TRBJ2-3|TRBV6-1
CASTPGRTVTDTQYF
>TRBJ2-1|TRBV7-3
CASSSLAGGYNEQFF
>TRBJ2-3|TRBV5-1
CASSLSQPYSGRGTDTQYF
>TRBJ2-7|TRBV28
CASSPRPTSEQYF
>TRBJ2-7|TRBV18
CASSPGDSSYEQYF
>-|TRBV25-1
CASSPGGISYEQYF
>-|TRBV4-1
CASSQGAETYEQYF
>TRBJ1-2|TRBV19
CASSITQGLQGYTF
>TRBJ2-7|TRBV6-6
CASRRTSDAYEQYF
>TRBJ1-2|TRBV9
CASSVAAQGSIYGYTF
>TRBJ2-2|TRBV6-1
CASTSVANTGELFF
>TRBJ2-1|TRBV7-3
CASSFRGAGINEQFF
>TRBJ2-5|TRBV7-6
CASSPRGWGVQETQYF
>TRBJ2-1|TRBV29-1
CSVDKQGRGSDVEQFF
>TRBJ2-1|TRBV7-3
CASSPDSAYNEQFF
>TRBJ2-2|TRBV4-2
CASSQGGGGELFF
>TRBJ2-6|TRBV5-1
CASSSGMGAGANVLTF
>TRBJ2-1|TRBV6-4
CASSDSDPAGAEEQFF
>TRBJ1-1|TRBV7-3
CASSPRAQGGYTEAFF
>TRBJ2-5|TRBV7-3
CASSVGGGTQYF
>TRBJ1-5|TRBV7-7
CASSSGVNQPQHF
>TRBJ1-1|TRBV11-2
CASSLVMGQVRTEAFF
>TRBJ2-3|TRBV2
CASSWTSGGGSTQYF
>TRBJ1-1|TRBV29-1
CSVEDTGTGTNTEAFF
>TRBJ2-1|TRBV14
CASSLRTGQKGYNEQFF
>TRBJ2-3|TRBV27
CASSLVTGAQYF
>TRBJ2-2|TRBV18
CASSPTTGRTGELFF
>TRBJ1-2|TRBV6-5
CASSYQGAYGYTF
>TRBJ2-2|TRBV5-1
CASSLVPPGLSNTGELFF
>TRBJ2-5|TRBV7-9
CASSSTGGEETQYF
>TRBJ1-1|TRBV7-3
CASSLDKNTEAFF
>TRBJ1-2|TRBV9
CASSVAAQVFDGYTF
>TRBJ1-1|TRBV2
CASSEEAKNTEAFF
>TRBJ1-5|TRBV6-4
CASTVWQPQHF
>TRBJ1-1|TRBV19
CASIFQIGQGALNTEAFF
>TRBJ2-1|TRBV6-5
CASSSGGRWFEQFF
>TRBJ1-6|TRBV7-2
CASSQAVGADSPLHF
>TRBJ2-1|TRBV15
CATSRLAGGPDEQFF
>TRBJ1-6|TRBV7-2
CASSSPEANSPLHF
>TRBJ2-1|TRBV11-2
CASSPSDRGDNEQFF
>TRBJ1-2|TRBV6-4
CASSDPGTGRYYGYTF
>TRBJ2-7|TRBV29-1
CSVDSQAGEQYF
>TRBJ1-4|TRBV5-1
CASSPGLLNEKLFF
>TRBJ2-1|TRBV7-3
CASSLSTGVGNEQFF